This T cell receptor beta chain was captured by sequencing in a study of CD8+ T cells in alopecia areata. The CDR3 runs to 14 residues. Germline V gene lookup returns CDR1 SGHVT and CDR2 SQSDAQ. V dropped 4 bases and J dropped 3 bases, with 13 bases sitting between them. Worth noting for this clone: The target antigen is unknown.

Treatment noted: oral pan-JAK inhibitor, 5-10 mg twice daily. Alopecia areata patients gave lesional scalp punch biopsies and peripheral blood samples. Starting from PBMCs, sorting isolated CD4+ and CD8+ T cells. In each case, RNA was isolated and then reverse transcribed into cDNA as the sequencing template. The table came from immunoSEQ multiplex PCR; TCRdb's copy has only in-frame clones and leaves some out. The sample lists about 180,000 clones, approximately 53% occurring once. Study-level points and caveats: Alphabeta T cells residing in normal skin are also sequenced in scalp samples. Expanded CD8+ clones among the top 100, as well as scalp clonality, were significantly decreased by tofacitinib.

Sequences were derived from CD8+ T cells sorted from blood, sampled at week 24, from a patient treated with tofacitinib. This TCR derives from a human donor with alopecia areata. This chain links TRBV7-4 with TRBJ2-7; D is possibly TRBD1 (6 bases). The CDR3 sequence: CASSSSGHYYEQYF. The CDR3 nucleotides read TGTGCCAGCAGCTCTTCGGGACACTACTACGAGCAGTACTTC.